The entry below gives a single T cell receptor (beta chain) sequence along with its context. Antigen: not known. The data belong to a study of T cell responses to AZD1222 COVID-19 vaccine. General study results and limits: Among the donors, most were white British and more were female, and clonal diversity was possibly underestimated.

Repertoires were generated with immunoSEQ multiplex PCR, while TCRdb's copy carries only in-frame clones and drops some. Of about 180,000 clones listed, roughly 88% are singletons. The CDR3 runs to 15 residues. CDR1 and CDR2 from the germline V gene are SGHTA and FQGNSA. V was cut by 2 bases and J by 4 bases, with 15 bases left in between. The chain recombines TRBV7-2 with TRBJ2-7, with D maybe TRBD1 (6 bases). This clonotype was obtained from an adult in good health. This specimen was peripheral blood, taken on day 0 of AZD1222 vaccination. CDR3 protein: CASSLRTARPYEQYF. The CDR3, as DNA: TGTGCCAGCAGCTTAAGGACAGCGAGACCGTACGAGCAGTACTTC.